The clone carrying this T cell receptor (beta chain) was recorded a few times. The antigen remains unidentified. The sample belongs to a study of early T cells in non-severe SARS-CoV-2 infection. For the study at large: The study sequenced bulk RNA from unsorted whole blood, with chains unpaired. Study-level points and caveats: Database matching using VDJdb favored anti-spike CD8 responses, with private and CD4 specificities left missing.

TCRdb re-called the 5' RACE reads through MiXCR, storing one row per CDR3 protein. Here the sample spans 40,000 to 65,000 distinct CDR3 sequences, around 8% being singletons. J gave up 6 bases and V 3 bases, and 7 bases lay outside the gene matches. There are 17 residues in the CDR3. The germline V gene has CDR1 SGHTA and CDR2 FQGTGA. Sequencing input: whole blood. The sequence was obtained from an adult who was a healthcare worker with PCR-confirmed SARS-CoV-2 infection or an uninfected control (not recorded which). This sequence joins TRBV7-3 and TRBJ2-3; 15 positions match TRBD2. The CDR3 here is CASSLGLAGGRGDTQYF. CDR3 DNA: TGTGCCAGCAGCTTGGGACTAGCGGGAGGCCGGGGGGATACGCAGTATTTT.